This T cell receptor beta chain was sequenced in a study of blood T cell repertoires in COVID-19. Background on the study: In each case, the material was cDNA or gDNA derived from T cells, B-cell-depleted T cells, or PBMCs.

The CDR3 has 13 amino acids. In germline, CDR1 is LNHNV, CDR2 YYDKDF (reference sequence). The V end lost 1 base, the J end lost 5 bases, and 8 bases lay between the germline ends. The assay was immunoSEQ multiplex PCR, and TCRdb's table has in-frame clones only and misses some. The profile shows a few hundred thousand clones, 85% to 90% of them singletons. Sequenced material: peripheral blood. The chain carries TRBV15 and TRBJ1-1, with D perhaps TRBD1 (6 bases). The receptor was isolated from a human donor in a cohort sampled during active COVID-19. CDR3 DNA: TGTGCCACCAGCAGAGTAGGGGGAACTGAAGCTTTCTTT. It specifies CATSRVGGTEAFF.